Following are 5 T cell receptor beta chains from one sample sequenced in a study of cytomegalovirus exposure and HLA in healthy donors. The PCR used 60 Vbeta and 13 Jbeta primers. The data were produced by immunoSEQ multiplex PCR, yet TCRdb's version contains in-frame clones alone and is incomplete. The sample consists of approximately 170,000 clones, 70% of them appearing once. The specimen was PBMCs. All receptors derive from a man aged 18 to 29 in good health and CMV-seropositive.

This clone appeared once. The chain has TRBV5-1 and TRBJ2-1; D remains unclear. V lost 1 base, J lost 5 bases, and 7 bases lay in between. From germline, CDR1 is SGHRS and CDR2 YFSETQ. This CDR3 spans 13 amino acids. The DNA for the CDR3 is TGCGCCAGCAGCTTGAGTAGTGACAATGAGCAGTTCTTC. Translated, it gives CASSLSSDNEQFF.

The V and J genes are TRBV15 and TRBJ2-2, with D possibly being TRBD2 (6 bases). The CDR3 spans 15 residues. The germline V gene has CDR1 LNHNV and CDR2 YYDKDF (reference sequence). The V end was cut by 1 base, the J end by 3 bases, with 9 bases between. The CDR3 is CATSRVGEDTGELFF. The CDR3 DNA reads as TGTGCCACCAGCAGAGTAGGGGAGGACACCGGGGAGCTGTTTTTT.

This chain connects TRBV4-1 to TRBJ2-2; 15 bases are shared with TRBD2. The CDR3 is 17 amino acids. Unmatched junction bases numbered 2, after V lost 5 bases and J lost 1 base. The germline V gene encodes CDR1 MGHRA and CDR2 YSYEKL. The CDR3 is CASSWTSGRVNTGELFF. CDR3 sequence (DNA): TGCGCCAGCAGCTGGACTAGCGGGAGGGTGAACACCGGGGAGCTGTTTTTT.

The chain couples TRBV11-2 to TRBJ2-7, with TRBD2 matching over 11 bases. Germline V lookup: CDR1 SGHAT, CDR2 FQNNGV. CDR3 length: 17 residues. V shed 0 bases and J 2 bases; nucleotides not matched to a gene: 6. The CDR3 nucleotides are TGTGCCAGCAGCTTAGACGGGCTAGCGGGGGGTGCCTACGAGCAGTACGTC. Its translation: CASSLDGLAGGAYEQYV.

This clone showed up just a few times. The chain employs TRBV7-2 and TRBJ1-2, with a possible D match to TRBD1 (5 bases). Germline V gene lookup returns CDR1 SGHTA and CDR2 FQGNSA. This CDR3 is 13 amino acids long. V lost 2 bases and J 8 bases, leaving 12 bases between the germline ends. The chain's CDR3 is CASSLNPGGGYTF. CDR3 nucleotides: TGTGCCAGCAGCTTAAATCCCGGGGGAGGCTACACCTTC.